The 30 T cell receptor beta chains listed next were all sequenced from one sample in a study of OX40 agonist ivuxolimab in advanced cancers. Method: immunoSEQ multiplex PCR; TCRdb's copy keeps in-frame clones and lacks some. The data contain tens of thousands of clones, roughly 84% of them singletons. The specimen comprised CD4+ or CD8+ T cells sorted from blood, sampled in a trial of the OX40 agonist ivuxolimab. The receptors were sampled from an adult with an advanced solid tumor such as melanoma, head and neck, liver or kidney cancer.

The V call is TRBV29-1, the J call TRBJ2-7, with a possible D match to TRBD2 (6 bases). There are 16 residues in the CDR3. Germline lookup yields CDR1 SQVTM and CDR2 ANQGSEA. Trimming cost V 1 base and J 0 bases, with 16 bases left between them. Here the CDR3 reads CSVEGVAGRSSYEQYF. CDR3 DNA sequence: TGCAGCGTTGAAGGGGTGGCCGGGAGAAGCTCCTACGAGCAGTACTTC.

The table lists this clone with a few counts. The chain carries TRBV18 and TRBJ1-2; TRBD1 matches at 7 bases. This CDR3 contains 10 residues. CDR1 is KGHSH and CDR2 is LQKENI in the germline V gene. With V trimmed by 8 bases and J by 10 bases, 4 bases remained unmatched. CDR3 protein: CASLGQTYTF. CDR3 in DNA: TGTGCCAGCCTGGGACAGACCTACACCTTC.

This chain connects TRBV18 to TRBJ2-7; TRBD2 is a possible D gene (5 bases). The V end was cut by 3 bases, the J end by 3 bases, with 15 bases between. CDR1 is KGHSH, CDR2 LQKENI, per germline. This CDR3 contains 15 residues. This CDR3 reads CASSPTFGIRYEQYF. DNA of the CDR3: TGTGCCAGCTCACCGACCTTCGGGATACGCTACGAGCAGTACTTC.

This chain links TRBV18 with TRBJ1-3, with no clear D. The CDR3 runs 15 residues. V lost 3 bases to trimming and J lost 4 bases, with 13 bases between them. Germline V CDR1 and CDR2: KGHSH, LQKENI. The CDR3 nucleotides read TGTGCCAGCTCACCTTGGGGAACAAAGGGAAACACCATATATTTT. This codes for CASSPWGTKGNTIYF.

CDR3 sequence (DNA): TGTGCCAGCAGTTACGGCCCGTCCGGGGTGGAGCAGTATTTT. Translated: CASSYGPSGVEQYF. The V call is TRBV6-5, the J call TRBJ2-3, with TRBD2 as a possible D gene (5 bases). Germline CDR1 MNHEY, CDR2 SVGAGI. Trimming took 2 bases from V and 11 from J, leaving 17 bases between them. The CDR3 is 14 residues long.

The V call is TRBV7-9, the J call TRBJ2-5; no reliable D call. The germline V gene encodes CDR1 SEHNR and CDR2 FQNEAQ (reference sequence). This CDR3 comprises 11 residues. V was trimmed by 0 bases and J by 5 bases, leaving 1 base between them. The CDR3 sequence: CASSLAETQYF. The CDR3 bases are TGTGCCAGCAGCTTAGCGGAGACCCAGTACTTC.

V gene TRBV28 combines with J gene TRBJ2-7; 9 nucleotides align to TRBD1. Germline V CDR1 and CDR2: MDHEN, SYDVKM. This CDR3 is built from 14 residues. V dropped 4 bases and J dropped 7; count of bases not matched to a gene: 8. CDR3 amino acids: CASSSQGAGREQYF. As DNA, the CDR3 is TGTGCCAGCAGTTCACAGGGGGCAGGTCGGGAGCAGTACTTC.

The V call is TRBV10-3, the J call TRBJ1-5; the D gene is possibly TRBD1 (5 bases). The CDR3 has 14 residues. The germline V gene has CDR1 ENHRY and CDR2 SYGVKD. Trimming removed 10 bases at V and 2 bases at J, with 15 bases between. For the CDR3, the DNA is TGTGCCAGCTGTCCGGGCAGGGGCAATCAGCCCCAGCATTTT. It yields the protein CASCPGRGNQPQHF.

The chain joins TRBV21-1 to TRBJ2-1. TRBV21-1 is a pseudogene locus. CDR3 length equals 15 residues. The CDR3 protein is CASSKFPGGDNEQFF. Here the CDR3 DNA reads TGTGCCAGCAGCAAATTCCCAGGGGGGGACAATGAGCAGTTCTTC.

This clone was counted only a few times. At the DNA level, this CDR3 is encoded by other sequences in the same sample as well. The chain combines TRBV6-5 with TRBJ2-5; D is possibly TRBD1 or TRBD2 (6 bases each). CDR3 size: 14 residues. Trimming stripped 2 bases from V and 5 bases from J, with 12 bases between. Germline V gene data show CDR1 as MNHEY and CDR2 as SVGAGI. The chain's CDR3 is CASSYPGAGETQYF. The CDR3 DNA sequence: TGTGCCAGCAGTTACCCGGGGGCCGGGGAGACCCAGTACTTC.

This clone was seen a handful of times. The chain carries TRBV19 and TRBJ2-5; tentative D call: TRBD1 (5 bases). The CDR3 extends over 13 amino acids. The germline V gene encodes CDR1 LNHDA and CDR2 SQIVND (reference sequence). Trimming removed 7 bases at V and 0 bases at J, with 9 bases between. CDR3 amino acids: CASTQGHQETQYF. The CDR3 nucleotides read TGTGCCAGTACTCAGGGCCACCAAGAGACCCAGTACTTC.

The chain recombines TRBV9 with TRBJ1-1, with D maybe TRBD1 (5 bases). V lost 6 bases and J lost 3, with 18 bases in between. Germline values: CDR1 SGDLS, CDR2 YYNGEE. The CDR3 runs 15 residues. CDR3: CASNNPGRGDTEAFF. In DNA form, the CDR3 reads TGTGCCAGCAACAACCCGGGACGCGGGGACACTGAAGCTTTCTTT. Full variable domain (outside the CDR3, taken from reference TRBV9 and TRBJ1-1): DSGVTQTPKHLITATGQRVTLRCSPRSGDLSVYWYQQSLDQGLQFLIQYYNGEERAKGNILERFSAQQFPDLHSELNLSSLELGDSALYFCASNNPGRGDTEAFFGQGTRLTVV.

The chain is built from TRBV11-2 and TRBJ1-5; D is possibly TRBD1 (5 bases). The CDR3 spans 15 residues. The germline V gene encodes CDR1 SGHAT and CDR2 FQNNGV. The V and J ends lost 0 bases and 1 base respectively, with 7 bases between them. The DNA of the CDR3 is TGTGCCAGCAGCTTAGAAGGGGTGAGCAATCAGCCCCAGCATTTT. This translates into CASSLEGVSNQPQHF. The full variable domain, with the rest looked up from reference TRBV11-2 and TRBJ1-5, is EAGVAQSPRYKIIEKRQSVAFWCNPISGHATLYWYQQILGQGPKLLIQFQNNGVVDDSQLPKDRFSAERLKGVDSTLKIQPAKLEDSAVYLCASSLEGVSNQPQHFGDGTRLSIL.

The V call is TRBV30, the J call TRBJ2-4; 11 bases map to TRBD1. This CDR3 has 15 amino acids. CDR1 and CDR2 (germline): GTSNPN, SVGIG (reference sequence). After removal of 4 bases from V and 7 bases from J, the junction contained 9 bases not matched to a gene. CDR3 nucleotides: TGTGCCTGGACCCCAGCCGGGACAGGGGGGAACATTCAGTACTTC. Translating it yields CAWTPAGTGGNIQYF. The full variable domain, in which reference TRBV30 and TRBJ2-4 provide the parts outside the CDR3, is SQTIHQWPATLVQPVGSPLSLECTVEGTSNPNLYWYRQAAGRGLQLLFYSVGIGQISSEVPQNLSASRPQDRQFILSSKKLLLSDSGFYLCAWTPAGTGGNIQYFGAGTRLSVL.

The chain joins TRBV18 to TRBJ1-5; D unresolved. There are 12 residues in the CDR3. Between the trimmed V and J ends, which lost 6 bases and 5 bases, there was a span of 8 bases. CDR1 is KGHSH and CDR2 is LQKENI in the germline V gene. The DNA of the CDR3 is TGTGCCAGCTCCCTCGGGGATCAGCCCCAGCATTTT. Its translation is CASSLGDQPQHF.

This clone was detected once. DNA for the CDR3: TGTGCCAGCAGCCCCCACAGCAATGGCTACACCTTC. Amino acid sequence: CASSPHSNGYTF. The chain uses TRBV9 and TRBJ1-2, with D unclear. Trimming pared 4 bases from V and 6 bases from J, leaving 10 bases between. Germline CDR1 is SGDLS and CDR2 is YYNGEE. This CDR3 has 12 amino acids.

A word on this clone: A read error may produce the germline difference seen at one junction end. This chain joins TRBV25-1 and TRBJ2-5; D is undetermined. In germline, CDR1 is MGHDK, CDR2 SYGVNS. The CDR3 length is 13 residues. The CDR3 nucleotides read TGTGCCAGCAGTGAATTTGGGGTGGAGACCCGGTACTTC. The encoded protein is CASSEFGVETRYF. Looking up the rest from reference TRBV25-1 and TRBJ2-5 gives the full variable domain: EADIYQTPRYLVIGTGKKITLECSQTMGHDKMYWYQQDPGMELHLIHYSYGVNSTEKGDLSSESTVSRIRTEHFPLTLESARPSHTSQYLCASSEFGVETRYFGPGTRLLVL.

In its sample, this clone was seen once. The CDR3 loop is CASRGSPDEQYF. The DNA of the CDR3 is TGTGCCAGCAGGGGGTCCCCCGACGAGCAGTACTTC. The rearrangement links TRBV6-6 to TRBJ2-7; no definite D call. This CDR3 region has 12 residues. V lost 6 bases and J 5 bases, leaving 11 bases between the germline ends. The V gene's germline CDR1 is MNHNY and CDR2 SVGAGI (reference sequence).

The chain employs TRBV11-2 and TRBJ2-7; perhaps TRBD2 as D (6 bases). CDR1 and CDR2 (germline): SGHAT, FQNNGV. The CDR3 is made up of 14 amino acids. V was shortened by 5 bases and J by 2 bases, with 13 bases between the two germline ends. The CDR3 region has the DNA TGTGCCAGCAGCCCCGGACTACTACCCTACGAGCAGTACTTC. It translates to CASSPGLLPYEQYF.

This chain connects TRBV6-5 to TRBJ2-7; TRBD2 matches at 13 bases. Germline values: CDR1 MNHEY, CDR2 SVGAGI. The CDR3 runs 14 residues. J gave up 5 bases and V 4 bases, and 2 bases lay outside the gene matches. The CDR3 region has the DNA TGTGCCAGCAGTTTAGGACTAGCGGGAGACGAGCAGTACTTC. It translates to CASSLGLAGDEQYF.

This chain joins TRBV9 and TRBJ1-2; D is perhaps TRBD1 (6 bases). V gave up 6 bases and J gave up 4 bases, with 13 bases separating them. Germline-derived CDR1 and CDR2 are SGDLS and YYNGEE. CDR3 length: 13 residues. DNA for the CDR3: TGTGCCAGCAACGCTGGGGGCGGCTATGGCTACACCTTC. Protein product: CASNAGGGYGYTF. Supplemented by reference TRBV9 and TRBJ1-2, the full variable domain reads DSGVTQTPKHLITATGQRVTLRCSPRSGDLSVYWYQQSLDQGLQFLIQYYNGEERAKGNILERFSAQQFPDLHSELNLSSLELGDSALYFCASNAGGGYGYTFGSGTRLTVV.

The chain recombines TRBV7-4 with TRBJ2-3; TRBD2 matches 8 bases. CDR3 length equals 15 residues. Germline values: CDR1 SGHVT, CDR2 SQSDAQ. The V segment lost 1 base and the J segment 5 bases; nucleotides outside the gene matches: 5. The CDR3 here is CASSLDGGAGDTQYF. The CDR3 nucleotides read TGTGCCAGCAGCTTAGACGGGGGGGCAGGAGATACGCAGTATTTT. The full variable domain, with the rest looked up from reference TRBV7-4 and TRBJ2-3, is GAGVSQSPRYKVAKRGRDVALRCDSISGHVTLYWYRQTLGQGSEVLTYSQSDAQRDKSGRPSGRFSAERPERSVSTLKIQRTEQGDSAVYLCASSLDGGAGDTQYFGPGTRLTVL.

The V gene is TRBV28, the J gene TRBJ1-1; D is possibly TRBD1 (6 bases). The CDR3 totals 12 residues. V was clipped by 7 bases and J by 2 bases, with 8 bases between them. The germline gives CDR1 MDHEN, CDR2 SYDVKM. For the CDR3, the DNA is TGTGCCAGCACACAGGGTAACACTGAAGCTTTCTTT. Amino acids: CASTQGNTEAFF.

The genes are TRBV7-9 and TRBJ1-1; perhaps TRBD1 as D (6 bases). CDR3 length: 17 amino acids. The V end lost 3 bases, the J end lost 5 bases, and 22 bases lay between the germline ends. Looked up from germline, CDR1 is SEHNR and CDR2 is FQNEAQ (reference sequence). CDR3 in amino acids: CASSLRTGPGGRTEAFF. CDR3 nucleotides: TGTGCCAGCAGCTTGAGAACGGGTCCCGGGGGCAGGACTGAAGCTTTCTTT.

The V and J genes are TRBV4-1 and TRBJ2-1; 9 bases are shared with TRBD2. Per germline, CDR1 MGHRA and CDR2 YSYEKL. The J segment lost 0 bases and the V segment lost 4 bases, leaving 7 bases of the junction unmatched. This CDR3 is built from 17 residues. This chain's CDR3 is CASSPTSGGSSYNEQFF. The CDR3 DNA sequence: TGCGCCAGCAGCCCGACTAGCGGAGGCAGCTCCTACAATGAGCAGTTCTTC.

A few counts support this clone. The gene calls are TRBV9 and TRBJ2-5; 11 bases match TRBD2. The J segment lost 4 bases and the V segment lost 2 bases, leaving 4 bases of the junction unmatched. This CDR3 spans 15 amino acids. Germline V gives CDR1 SGDLS, CDR2 YYNGEE. The CDR3 DNA follows: TGTGCCAGCAGCGTGGCCGGGACTAGCGGAGAGACCCAGTACTTC. Its translation: CASSVAGTSGETQYF. The complete variable domain, with remaining parts taken from reference TRBV9 and TRBJ2-5, reads DSGVTQTPKHLITATGQRVTLRCSPRSGDLSVYWYQQSLDQGLQFLIQYYNGEERAKGNILERFSAQQFPDLHSELNLSSLELGDSALYFCASSVAGTSGETQYFGPGTRLLVL.

The V and J genes are TRBV19 and TRBJ1-5; 8 bases agree with TRBD1. The CDR3 contains 15 residues. V trimming: 5 bases; J trimming: 6 bases; junction bases outside the gene matches: 9. CDR1 is LNHDA and CDR2 is SQIVND in the germline V gene (reference sequence). The DNA of the CDR3 is TGTGCCAGTAGTGGCGGACAGGGAAGAAGTCAGCCCCAGCATTTT. Its protein is CASSGGQGRSQPQHF.

This clone was seen only once. The chain joins TRBV25-1 to TRBJ2-7, with 9 bases identical to TRBD1. Trimming cost V 2 bases and J 4 bases; bases outside gene matches: 3. Germline CDR1 reads MGHDK; CDR2 reads SYGVNS. The CDR3 runs to 14 residues. In nucleotides, the CDR3 is TGTGCCAGCAGTGAAGACAGGGGGGTGTACGAGCAGTACTTC. Translation: CASSEDRGVYEQYF.

The V and J genes are TRBV19 and TRBJ1-5, with 10 nucleotides matching TRBD1. V trimming: 7 bases; J trimming: 3 bases; junction bases outside the gene matches: 6. Looked up from germline, CDR1 is LNHDA and CDR2 is SQIVND (reference sequence). The CDR3 contains 15 residues. CDR3 loop: CASTQTGGPNQPQHF. CDR3 in DNA: TGTGCCAGTACCCAGACAGGGGGCCCCAATCAGCCCCAGCATTTT. The whole variable domain, filled in from reference TRBV19 and TRBJ1-5, reads DGGITQSPKYLFRKEGQNVTLSCEQNLNHDAMYWYRQDPGQGLRLIYYSQIVNDFQKGDIAEGYSVSREKKESFPLTVTSAQKNPTAFYLCASTQTGGPNQPQHFGDGTRLSIL.

This rearrangement joins TRBV2 to TRBJ2-7; 10 bases are a match to TRBD1. The CDR3 spans 14 residues. Unmatched junction bases numbered 9, after V lost 9 bases and J lost 4 bases. CDR1 is SNHLY and CDR2 is FYNNEI in the germline V gene. Written as DNA, the CDR3 is TGTGCCAGTGGGGTAGACAGGGGGCATTACGAGCAGTACTTC. Amino acid sequence: CASGVDRGHYEQYF.